This TCR beta chain was sequenced during a study of CD8 T cells in Susac syndrome. Turning to the study itself: Active disease was present in about 6 of the sequenced Susac syndrome patients, and remission in 8 or 9. Patients with Susac syndrome were therapy-naive, on corticosteroids, or on intravenous immunoglobulin alone at the time that blood was drawn.

The CDR3 spans 16 residues. V lost 5 bases and J 1 base, leaving 16 bases between the germline ends. Germline CDR1 SGHVS, CDR2 FNYEAQ. When the RNA was reverse transcribed, random hexamers were used with an input of about 0.5 to 1 ug. MiXCR, applied by TCRdb to the immunoSEQ multiplex PCR reads, yields one record per CDR3 protein. This sample has a few hundred thousand distinct CDR3 sequences, with about 95% found just once. The T cells that were sequenced for TCR beta were CD8+ and CD4+ cells from blood. Susac syndrome patients met recently defined diagnostic criteria for definite or probable disease.

This receptor was identified in a human donor with Susac syndrome. This chain links TRBV7-6 with TRBJ2-3, with D perhaps TRBD2 (6 bases). Sequenced: CD4+ T cells from PBMCs. In DNA, the CDR3 is TGTGCCAGCAGCCCCCCACCGGGGGTGGGCACAGATACGCAGTATTTT. Encoded protein: CASSPPPGVGTDTQYF.